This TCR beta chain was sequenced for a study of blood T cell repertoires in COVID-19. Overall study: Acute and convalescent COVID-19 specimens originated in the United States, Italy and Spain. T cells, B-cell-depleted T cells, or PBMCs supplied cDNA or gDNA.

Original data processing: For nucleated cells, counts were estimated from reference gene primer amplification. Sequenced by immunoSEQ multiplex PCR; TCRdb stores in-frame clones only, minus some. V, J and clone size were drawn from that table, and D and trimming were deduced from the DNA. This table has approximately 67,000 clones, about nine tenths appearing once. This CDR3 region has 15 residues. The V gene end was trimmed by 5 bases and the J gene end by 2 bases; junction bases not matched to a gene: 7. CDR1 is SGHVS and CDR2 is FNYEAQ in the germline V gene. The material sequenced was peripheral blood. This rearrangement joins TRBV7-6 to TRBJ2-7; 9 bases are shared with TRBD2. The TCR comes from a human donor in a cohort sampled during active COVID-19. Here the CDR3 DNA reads TGTGCCAGCAGCCCCGCGGGAGGGAATCCCTACGAGCAGTACTTC. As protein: CASSPAGGNPYEQYF.